This T cell receptor beta chain was captured by sequencing in a study of shared clonotypes between healthy human individuals. Across the study: CD8 memory received one plate per donor, CD8 naive two, CD4 memory three and CD4 naive three. General observations from the study: Memory subsets generally showed smaller estimated richness than naive subsets did.

CD45RO-negative, CCR7-positively selected cells formed the naive CD8 fraction, excluding terminally differentiated effector memory CD45RA+ cells. Per the germline V gene, CDR1 is SGHAT and CDR2 is FQNNGV. The CDR3 is made up of 13 amino acids. Trimming at V came to 5 bases and at J to 5 bases, leaving 5 bases not matched to a gene. Clones were read by immunoSEQ multiplex PCR, and TCRdb kept only the in-frame ones, dropping some. This table has 750,000 to 1,000,000 clones, 85% to 95% appearing once. About this clone itself: Its antigen is currently unknown.

The V call is TRBV11-2, the J call TRBJ2-7, with TRBD1 identical over 8 bases. Sample: naive CD8+ T cells sorted from blood. The clonotype was recovered from a man younger than 40 in good health. The CDR3 here is CASSLGQGNEQYF. The CDR3 DNA reads as TGTGCCAGCAGCCTAGGACAGGGCAACGAGCAGTACTTC.